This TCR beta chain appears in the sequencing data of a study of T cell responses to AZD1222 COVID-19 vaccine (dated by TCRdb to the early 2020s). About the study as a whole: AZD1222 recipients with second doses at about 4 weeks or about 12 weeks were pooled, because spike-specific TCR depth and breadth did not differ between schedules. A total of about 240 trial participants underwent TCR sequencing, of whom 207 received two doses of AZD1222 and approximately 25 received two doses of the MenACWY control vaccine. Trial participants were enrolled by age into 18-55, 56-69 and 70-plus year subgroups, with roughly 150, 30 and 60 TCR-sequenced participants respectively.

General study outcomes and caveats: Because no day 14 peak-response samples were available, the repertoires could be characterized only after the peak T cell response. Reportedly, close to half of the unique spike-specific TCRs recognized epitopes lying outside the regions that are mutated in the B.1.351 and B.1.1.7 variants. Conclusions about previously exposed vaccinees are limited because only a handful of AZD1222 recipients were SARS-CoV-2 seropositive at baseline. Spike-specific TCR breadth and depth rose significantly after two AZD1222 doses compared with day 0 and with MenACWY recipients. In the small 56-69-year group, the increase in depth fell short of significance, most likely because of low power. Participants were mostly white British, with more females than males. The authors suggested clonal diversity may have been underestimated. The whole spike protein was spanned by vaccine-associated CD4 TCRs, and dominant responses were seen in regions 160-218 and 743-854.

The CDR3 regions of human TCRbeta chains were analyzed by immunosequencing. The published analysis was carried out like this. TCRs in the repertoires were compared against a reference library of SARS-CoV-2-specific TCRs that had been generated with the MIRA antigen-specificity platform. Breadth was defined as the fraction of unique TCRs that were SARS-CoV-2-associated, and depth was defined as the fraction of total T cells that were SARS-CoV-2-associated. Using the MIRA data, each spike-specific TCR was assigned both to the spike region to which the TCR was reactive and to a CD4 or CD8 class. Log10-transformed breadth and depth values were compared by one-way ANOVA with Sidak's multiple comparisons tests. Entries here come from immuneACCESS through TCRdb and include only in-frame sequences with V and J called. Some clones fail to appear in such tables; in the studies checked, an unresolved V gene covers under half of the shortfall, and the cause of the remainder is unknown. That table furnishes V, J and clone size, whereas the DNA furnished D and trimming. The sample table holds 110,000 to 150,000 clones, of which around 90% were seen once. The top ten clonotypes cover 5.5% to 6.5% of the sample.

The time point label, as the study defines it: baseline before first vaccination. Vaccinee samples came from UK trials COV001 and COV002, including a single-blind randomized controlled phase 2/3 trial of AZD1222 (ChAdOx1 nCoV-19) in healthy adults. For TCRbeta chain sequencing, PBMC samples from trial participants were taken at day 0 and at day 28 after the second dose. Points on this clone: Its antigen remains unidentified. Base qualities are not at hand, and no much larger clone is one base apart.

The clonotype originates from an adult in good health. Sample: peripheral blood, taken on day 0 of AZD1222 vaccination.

Here is the DNA: TGTGCCAGCAGTTACCCCCGATACGGATCCTACAATGAGCAGTTCTTC. Translated, it reads CASSYPRYGSYNEQFF. The V gene is TRBV6-2 or TRBV6-3 and the J gene is TRBJ2-1, with the D gene not clear enough to name. The germline V gene yields MNHEY for CDR1 and SVGEGT for CDR2. Counted from cysteine to phenylalanine, this CDR3 has 16 amino acids. The retained sequence is limited to the CDR3, 48 bases, with the frame set at the first base. The germline ends are 12 bases apart after V is trimmed by 2 bases and J by 1 base.